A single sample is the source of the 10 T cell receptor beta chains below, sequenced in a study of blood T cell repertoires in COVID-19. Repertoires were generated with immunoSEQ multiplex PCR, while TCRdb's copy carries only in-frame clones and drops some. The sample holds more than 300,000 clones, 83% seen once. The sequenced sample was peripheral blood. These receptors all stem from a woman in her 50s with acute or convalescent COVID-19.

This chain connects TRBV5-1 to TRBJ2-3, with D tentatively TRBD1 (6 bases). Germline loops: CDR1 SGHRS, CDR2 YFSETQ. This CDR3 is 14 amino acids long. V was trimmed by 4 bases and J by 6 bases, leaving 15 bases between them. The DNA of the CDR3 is TGCGCCAGCAGCGCTTCCCTCCAGGGGGATACGCAGTATTTT. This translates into CASSASLQGDTQYF.

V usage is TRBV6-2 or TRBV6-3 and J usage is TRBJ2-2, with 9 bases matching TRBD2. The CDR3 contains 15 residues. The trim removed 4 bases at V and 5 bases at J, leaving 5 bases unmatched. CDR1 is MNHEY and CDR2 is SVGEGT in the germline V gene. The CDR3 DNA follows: TGTGCCAGCAGTTTTAGCGGGGGCCTTACCGGGGAGCTGTTTTTT. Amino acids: CASSFSGGLTGELFF.

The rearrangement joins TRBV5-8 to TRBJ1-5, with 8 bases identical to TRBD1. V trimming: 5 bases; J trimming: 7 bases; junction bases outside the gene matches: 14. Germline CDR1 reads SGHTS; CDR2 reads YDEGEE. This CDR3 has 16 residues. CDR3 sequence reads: CASRGRRQGAGQPQHF. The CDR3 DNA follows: TGTGCCAGCAGGGGGAGGCGGCAGGGGGCCGGGCAGCCCCAGCATTTT. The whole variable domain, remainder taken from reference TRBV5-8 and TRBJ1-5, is EAGVTQSPTHLIKTRGQQATLRCSPISGHTSVYWYQQALGLGLQFLLWYDEGEERNRGNFPPRFSGRQFPNYSSELNVNALELEDSALYLCASRGRRQGAGQPQHFGDGTRLSIL.

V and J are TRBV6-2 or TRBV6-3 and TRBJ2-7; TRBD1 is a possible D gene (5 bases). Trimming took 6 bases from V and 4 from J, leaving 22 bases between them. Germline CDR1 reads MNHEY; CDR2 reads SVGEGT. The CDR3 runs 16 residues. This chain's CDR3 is CASSPTRVIGWYEQYF. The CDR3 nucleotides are TGTGCCAGCAGCCCTACCAGGGTGATAGGTTGGTACGAGCAGTACTTC.

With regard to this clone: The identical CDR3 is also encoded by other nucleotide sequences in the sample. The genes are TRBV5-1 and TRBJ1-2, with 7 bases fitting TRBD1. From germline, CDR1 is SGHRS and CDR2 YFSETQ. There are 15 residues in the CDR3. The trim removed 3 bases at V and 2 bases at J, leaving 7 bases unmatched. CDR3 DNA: TGCGCCAGCAGCTCCAGACAGGGAGCAAACTATGGCTACACCTTC. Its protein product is CASSSRQGANYGYTF.

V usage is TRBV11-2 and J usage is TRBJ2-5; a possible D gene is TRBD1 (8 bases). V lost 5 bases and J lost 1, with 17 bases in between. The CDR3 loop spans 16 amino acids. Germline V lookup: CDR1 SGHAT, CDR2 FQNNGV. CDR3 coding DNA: TGTGCCAGCAGCCTACAGGGGGGGTCACTCCAAGAGACCCAGTACTTC. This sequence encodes CASSLQGGSLQETQYF.

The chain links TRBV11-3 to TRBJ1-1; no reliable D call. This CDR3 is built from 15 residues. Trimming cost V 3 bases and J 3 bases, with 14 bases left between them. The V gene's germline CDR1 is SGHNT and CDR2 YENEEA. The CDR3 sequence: CASSFVRDLDTEAFF. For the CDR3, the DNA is TGTGCCAGCAGCTTTGTCCGGGATTTAGACACTGAAGCTTTCTTT. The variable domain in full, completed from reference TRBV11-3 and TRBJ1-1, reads EAGVVQSPRYKIIEKKQPVAFWCNPISGHNTLYWYLQNLGQGPELLIRYENEEAVDDSQLPKDRFSAERLKGVDSTLKIQPAELGDSAVYLCASSFVRDLDTEAFFGQGTRLTVV.

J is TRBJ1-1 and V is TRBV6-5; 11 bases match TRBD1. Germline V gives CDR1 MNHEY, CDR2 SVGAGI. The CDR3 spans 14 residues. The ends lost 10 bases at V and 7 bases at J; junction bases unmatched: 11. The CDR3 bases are TGTGCCACCTTTGGGGGACAGGGGGGCTTTGAAGCTTTCTTT. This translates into CATFGGQGGFEAFF.

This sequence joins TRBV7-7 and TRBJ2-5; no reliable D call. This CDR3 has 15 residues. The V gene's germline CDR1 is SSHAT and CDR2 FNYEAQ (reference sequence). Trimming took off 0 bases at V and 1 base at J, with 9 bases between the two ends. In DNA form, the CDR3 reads TGTGCCAGCAGCTTAGCCCACGCGGTCCAAGAGACCCAGTACTTC. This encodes CASSLAHAVQETQYF.

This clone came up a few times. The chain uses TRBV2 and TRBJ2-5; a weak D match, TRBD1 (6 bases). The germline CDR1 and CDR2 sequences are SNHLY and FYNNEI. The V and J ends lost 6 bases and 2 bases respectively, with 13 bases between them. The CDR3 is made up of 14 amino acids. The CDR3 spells CASRVAGVQETQYF. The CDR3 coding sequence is TGTGCCAGCAGGGTGGCAGGGGTACAAGAGACCCAGTACTTC.